The 9 T cell receptor beta chains below come from one sample, sequenced in a study of Graves' ophthalmopathy and Graves' hyperthyroidism. RNA transcripts were the source from which TCR beta CDR3 regions were amplified. RT-PCR was first run with HTBI primers, then multiplex PCR in a second round. TCRdb analysed the multiplex PCR reads with MiXCR anew, one entry per CDR3 protein. The table has some 360,000 distinct CDR3 sequences, approximately 18% seen once; the top ten hold 2% to 2.5%. The sample comprised peripheral blood. The receptor set was obtained from an adult woman with stable Graves' hyperthyroidism.

In its sample, this clonotype was seen many times. The J gene is TRBJ2-7, the V gene TRBV7-8; 7 bases match TRBD1. The CDR3 length is 15 residues. The junction had 9 bases not matched to a gene; V was cut back by 2 bases and J by 5 bases. Germline V CDR1 and CDR2: SGHVS, FQNEAQ. CDR3 in DNA: TGTGCCAGCAGCTTATTGGTAGGGGGCTTCCACGAGCAGTACTTC. Encoded protein: CASSLLVGGFHEQYF.

This clonotype was observed many times. The rearrangement uses TRBV12-5 and TRBJ2-7; TRBD2 agrees at 10 bases. With 6 bases clipped from V and 3 bases from J, the junction kept 14 bases outside the gene matches. Germline V gene sequence: CDR1 LGHNT, CDR2 FRNRAP. CDR3 length: 17 amino acids. The chain's CDR3 is CASGPVPLAGFYYEQYF. The CDR3, as DNA: TGTGCTAGTGGCCCCGTCCCACTAGCGGGATTTTACTACGAGCAGTACTTC.

The chain employs TRBV30 and TRBJ1-2, with TRBD1 matching over 8 bases. Germline values: CDR1 GTSNPN, CDR2 SVGIG (reference sequence). The ends lost 2 bases at V and 7 bases at J; junction bases unmatched: 9. This CDR3 has 14 residues. The CDR3 nucleotides read TGTGCCTGGAGTACTAACAGGGGGATGGTTGGCTACACCTTC. Translating gives CAWSTNRGMVGYTF.

In regard to this clonotype: Mismatch with germline at one junction end may stem from a read error. The chain links TRBV3-1 to TRBJ1-6; TRBD1 might be the D (5 bases). Germline V CDR1 and CDR2: LGHDT, YNNKEL (reference sequence). The CDR3 has 16 amino acids. CDR3 nucleotides: TGTGCCAGCAGCCAACCGACGGGACCTGAGCATTCAGCCCTCCACTTT. Translation gives CASSQPTGPEHSALHF.

This clonotype came up many times. The V gene is TRBV7-2, the J gene TRBJ1-2; weak D call: TRBD1 (6 bases). Germline V gene lookup returns CDR1 SGHTA and CDR2 FQGNSA. Trimming took off 5 bases at V and 6 bases at J, with 16 bases between the two ends. The CDR3 covers 14 residues. CDR3 residues: CASSPAEGEDGYTF. The CDR3 DNA is TGTGCCAGCAGCCCCGCCGAGGGGGAGGATGGCTACACCTTC.

This clonotype has a count of ten or more. J is TRBJ2-5 and V is TRBV6-5, with 9 nucleotides matching TRBD2. Germline values: CDR1 MNHEY, CDR2 SVGAGI. The J segment lost 5 bases and the V segment lost 4 bases, leaving 8 bases of the junction unmatched. CDR3 length: 15 residues. The CDR3 nucleotides are TGTGCCAGCAGTTCTCTAGCGGGACGGCTGGAGACCCAGTACTTC. Translated, it gives CASSSLAGRLETQYF.

This clonotype has at least ten counts. The rearrangement links TRBV4-1 to TRBJ1-1, with D possibly TRBD1 on 5 matching bases. The V and J ends lost 2 bases and 4 bases respectively, with 11 bases between them. The CDR3 spans 14 residues. The V gene's germline CDR1 is MGHRA and CDR2 YSYEKL. CDR3 loop: CASSQTGRLTEAFF. As DNA, the CDR3 is TGCGCCAGCAGCCAAACGGGACGGCTCACTGAAGCTTTCTTT.

This clonotype occurred many times. V is TRBV2 and J is TRBJ2-6; TRBD2 is a possible D gene (5 bases). V dropped 4 bases and J dropped 0 bases, with 7 bases sitting between them. The CDR3 consists of 15 residues. Germline lookup yields CDR1 SNHLY and CDR2 FYNNEI. The DNA of the CDR3 is TGTGCCAGCAGTGCCGGGAACTCTGGGGCCAACGTCCTGACTTTC. Residues: CASSAGNSGANVLTF. Based on the CDR3 plus reference TRBV2 and TRBJ2-6, the full variable domain is EPEVTQTPSHQVTQMGQEVILRCVPISNHLYFYWYRQILGQKVEFLVSFYNNEISEKSEIFDDQFSVERPDGSNFTLKIRSTKLEDSAMYFCASSAGNSGANVLTFGAGSRLTVL.

V usage is TRBV12-3 or TRBV12-4 and J usage is TRBJ2-5; tentatively, D is TRBD2 (7 bases). Trimming removed 2 bases at V and 1 base at J, with 11 bases between. This CDR3 region has 15 residues. In nucleotides, the CDR3 is TGTGCCAGCAGTTTACGGGAGGACAGCCAAGAGACCCAGTACTTC. It translates to CASSLREDSQETQYF.